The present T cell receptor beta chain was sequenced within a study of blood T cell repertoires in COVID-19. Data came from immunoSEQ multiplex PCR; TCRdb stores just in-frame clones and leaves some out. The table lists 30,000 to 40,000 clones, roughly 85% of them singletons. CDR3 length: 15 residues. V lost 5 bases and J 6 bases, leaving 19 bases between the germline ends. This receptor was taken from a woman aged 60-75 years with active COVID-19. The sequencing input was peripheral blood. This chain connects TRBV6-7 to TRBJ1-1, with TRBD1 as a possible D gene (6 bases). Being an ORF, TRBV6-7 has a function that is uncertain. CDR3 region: CASSGPIGGVAEAFF. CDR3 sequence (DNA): TGTGCCAGCAGTGGCCCGATTGGGGGCGTCGCTGAAGCTTTCTTT.